What follows are 22 T cell receptor beta chains derived from one specimen sequenced in a study of cytomegalovirus exposure and HLA in healthy donors (dated by TCRdb to 2017 to 2019). Libraries were constructed by the immunoSEQ multiplex PCR assay. TCRdb holds this immuneACCESS table with in-frame rearrangements only. Some clones are missing; in checked studies, unresolved V genes explain under half, and the rest has no known cause. The sample data list about 330,000 clones, and about nine tenths of these were observed just once. About 0.8% of the sample lies in the top ten. What was sequenced was PBMCs. Receptors were obtained from a young woman in good health and CMV-seronegative.

This rearrangement joins TRBV6-6 to TRBJ1-1; weak D call: TRBD1 (5 bases). This CDR3 is 15 amino acids long. Trimming removed 5 bases from V and 3 bases from J, with 16 bases in between. Per the germline V gene, CDR1 is MNHNY and CDR2 is SVGAGI (reference sequence). The CDR3, as DNA: TGTGCCAGCAGTCGGACCGCGGGGGTGGACACTGAAGCTTTCTTT. Translated, it gives CASSRTAGVDTEAFF.

The V gene is TRBV5-1, the J gene TRBJ2-7, with a possible D match to TRBD2 (6 bases). Trimming took 3 bases from V and 0 from J, leaving 16 bases between them. The germline gives CDR1 SGHRS, CDR2 YFSETQ. The CDR3 loop spans 16 amino acids. Here the CDR3 DNA reads TGCGCCAGCAGCTCCCCCCGGGCGGGGAGCTCCTACGAGCAGTACTTC. Amino acid sequence: CASSSPRAGSSYEQYF.

Only one count was recorded for this clone. The chain recombines TRBV29-1 with TRBJ2-5, with no clear D. Per germline, CDR1 SQVTM and CDR2 ANQGSEA. The CDR3 totals 14 residues. The ends were cut back, 2 bases at V and 2 bases at J, with 12 bases in the middle. The chain's CDR3 is CSVERLVEQETQYF. In DNA form, the CDR3 reads TGCAGCGTTGAACGGTTAGTCGAACAAGAGACCCAGTACTTC.

The chain is built from TRBV20-1 and TRBJ2-1, with unresolved D. The CDR3 is 10 amino acids. Germline CDR1 and CDR2: DFQATT and SNEGSKA (reference sequence). V lost 8 bases and J lost 8, with 10 bases in between. The CDR3 spells CSLPTDEQFF. The CDR3 DNA is TGCAGTCTACCAACGGATGAGCAGTTCTTC.

J is TRBJ2-1 and V is TRBV15; TRBD1 matches 9 bases. Germline values: CDR1 LNHNV, CDR2 YYDKDF (reference sequence). The CDR3 is made up of 18 amino acids. V trimming: 1 base; J trimming: 1 base; junction bases outside the gene matches: 8. The CDR3 sequence: CATSRGIVGTGSYNEQFF. The CDR3 region has the DNA TGTGCCACCAGCAGAGGGATCGTCGGGACAGGGTCCTACAATGAGCAGTTCTTC.

This rearrangement joins TRBV7-9 to TRBJ1-1; the D gene is possibly TRBD1 (5 bases). V shed 2 bases and J shed 6 bases, with 13 bases lying between them. The CDR3 contains 14 residues. The V gene's germline CDR1 is SEHNR and CDR2 FQNEAQ (reference sequence). Here the CDR3 DNA reads TGTGCCAGCAGCTTAACGCAGGGTAGCCCTGAAGCTTTCTTT. The encoded protein is CASSLTQGSPEAFF.

This clone was counted only a few times. The chain carries TRBV4-2 and TRBJ2-2, with 8 bases identical to TRBD2. CDR1 and CDR2 (germline): LGHNA, YNFKEQ. V lost 7 bases and J lost 4; bases outside the gene matches: 8. This CDR3 has 15 amino acids. The CDR3 here is CASTGVAGTTGELFF. The CDR3, as DNA: TGTGCCAGCACGGGGGTAGCGGGAACCACCGGGGAGCTGTTTTTT.

The chain has TRBV2 and TRBJ1-5; 8 bases are shared with TRBD1. The CDR3 has 18 amino acids. Germline V gene sequence: CDR1 SNHLY, CDR2 FYNNEI. Trimming removed 6 bases from V and 0 bases from J; junction bases left unmatched: 13. The CDR3 protein is CASSPVTGAGNSNQPQHF. For the CDR3, the DNA is TGTGCCAGCAGCCCCGTGACAGGGGCCGGGAATAGCAATCAGCCCCAGCATTTT.

This clone has a single count. This sequence joins TRBV9 and TRBJ2-1; D remains ambiguous. Germline-derived CDR1 and CDR2 are SGDLS and YYNGEE. There are 15 residues in the CDR3. Between the trimmed V and J ends, which lost 3 bases and 5 bases, there was a span of 15 bases. CDR3 residues: CASSELGLLNNEQFF. The DNA for the CDR3 is TGTGCCAGCAGCGAATTAGGTTTACTAAACAATGAGCAGTTCTTC.

The chain combines TRBV5-6 with TRBJ1-2; D is possibly TRBD1 (5 bases). The V end was cut by 4 bases, the J end by 5 bases, with 21 bases between. Germline V gene data show CDR1 as SGHDT and CDR2 as YYEEEE. This CDR3 comprises 16 residues. The CDR3 nucleotides read TGTGCCAGCAGCCGCCTAGACAGCCCAACCTTATATGGCTACACCTTC. It is translated as CASSRLDSPTLYGYTF.

This rearrangement joins TRBV27 to TRBJ1-3, with TRBD1 as a possible D gene (5 bases). The germline CDR1 and CDR2 sequences are MNHEY and SMNVEV (reference sequence). The length of the CDR3 is 14 residues. V was pared by 6 bases and J by 2 bases, with 11 bases between. The CDR3 nucleotides read TGTGCCAGCAGACGCACAGGTCCTGGAAACACCATATATTTT. Its translation: CASRRTGPGNTIYF.

The V call is TRBV2, the J call TRBJ1-1, with D tentatively TRBD1 (6 bases). Germline CDR1 reads SNHLY; CDR2 reads FYNNEI. The CDR3 length is 19 residues. The V end was cut by 0 bases, the J end by 1 base, with 21 bases between. The CDR3 DNA reads as TGTGCCAGCAGTGAAGCAGGACCGTGGACAGCCAACAAGAACACTGAAGCTTTCTTT. Translated, it gives CASSEAGPWTANKNTEAFF.

This chain uses TRBV5-4 with TRBJ2-5; D unclear. The germline V gene has CDR1 SGHNT and CDR2 YYREEE (reference sequence). The CDR3 covers 15 residues. Trimming took off 4 bases at V and 4 bases at J, with 17 bases between the two ends. CDR3 bases: TGTGCCAGCAGCCCGGATCCCCTGACGGGAGAGACCCAGTACTTC. Its translation is CASSPDPLTGETQYF.

V gene TRBV7-8 combines with J gene TRBJ2-1; D perhaps matches TRBD1 (6 bases). The CDR3 consists of 16 residues. The germline CDR1 and CDR2 sequences are SGHVS and FQNEAQ. The V end was cut by 1 base, the J end by 1 base, with 11 bases between. The chain's CDR3 is CASSLERQGSYNEQFF. DNA for the CDR3: TGTGCCAGCAGCTTAGAGCGGCAGGGGTCCTACAATGAGCAGTTCTTC.

This chain uses TRBV29-1 with TRBJ2-1, with D unclear. There are 14 residues in the CDR3. V lost 7 bases to trimming and J lost 0 bases, with 13 bases between them. In germline, CDR1 is SQVTM, CDR2 ANQGSEA. This CDR3 reads CSGKEQSSYNEQFF. The CDR3 DNA follows: TGCAGCGGCAAGGAACAGAGCTCCTACAATGAGCAGTTCTTC.

The CDR3 coding sequence is TGTGCCAGTAGTATAGGACTAGCGGGCCCAGATACGCAGTATTTT. Protein sequence: CASSIGLAGPDTQYF. The chain recombines TRBV19 with TRBJ2-3, with 10 positions matching TRBD2. The V gene end was trimmed by 1 base and the J gene end by 4 bases; junction bases not matched to a gene: 2. The CDR3 contains 15 residues. Germline V gene data show CDR1 as LNHDA and CDR2 as SQIVND (reference sequence).

The chain has TRBV27 and TRBJ1-2, with a tentative D call TRBD1 (5 bases). Between the trimmed V and J ends, which lost 0 bases and 4 bases, there was a span of 18 bases. The CDR3 loop spans 17 amino acids. CDR1 MNHEY and CDR2 SMNVEV come from the germline V gene (reference sequence). The CDR3 bases are TGTGCCAGCAGTTTATCAAGGAGCCCGGTGGGGGGCTATGGCTACACCTTC. Its translation: CASSLSRSPVGGYGYTF.

V gene TRBV5-6 combines with J gene TRBJ2-1, with D unclear. Germline V CDR1 and CDR2: SGHDT, YYEEEE. The CDR3 length is 12 residues. V gave up 7 bases and J gave up 0 bases, with 5 bases separating them. CDR3: CASASSYNEQFF. CDR3 nucleotides: TGTGCCAGCGCGAGCTCCTACAATGAGCAGTTCTTC.

The J gene is TRBJ2-1, the V gene TRBV2; 7 bases are shared with TRBD2. Germline V lookup: CDR1 SNHLY, CDR2 FYNNEI. The V segment lost 10 bases and the J segment 8 bases; nucleotides outside the gene matches: 8. This CDR3 contains 12 residues. The CDR3 loop is CATGLVVDEQFF. CDR3 nucleotides: TGTGCCACAGGACTAGTGGTCGATGAGCAGTTCTTC.

This chain links TRBV6-1 with TRBJ1-5, with D maybe TRBD1 (5 bases). The CDR3 spans 17 residues. With 4 bases removed from V and 0 bases from J, the gap between germline ends came to 16 bases. Germline V CDR1 and CDR2: MNHNS, SASEGT. The chain's CDR3 is CASSGYRQRNSNQPQHF. CDR3 DNA: TGTGCCAGCAGTGGATATAGACAGCGAAATAGCAATCAGCCCCAGCATTTT.

This clone was seen just once. The V call is TRBV2, the J call TRBJ1-2; no clear D. The CDR3 is made up of 20 amino acids. V lost 7 bases and J lost 0, with 30 bases in between. Germline loops: CDR1 SNHLY, CDR2 FYNNEI. In nucleotides, the CDR3 is TGTGCCAGCAAAGAAACTACCATGACGGGTGGAGGACGTTCTAACTATGGCTACACCTTC. It translates to CASKETTMTGGGRSNYGYTF.

The J gene is TRBJ2-7, the V gene TRBV28; D unresolved. This CDR3 comprises 14 residues. V was trimmed by 5 bases and J by 2 bases, leaving 13 bases between them. Germline assignment: CDR1 MDHEN and CDR2 SYDVKM. CDR3 nucleotide sequence: TGTGCCAGCAGTGACGGAGTCGCGGCCTACGAGCAGTACTTC. This gives the protein CASSDGVAAYEQYF.